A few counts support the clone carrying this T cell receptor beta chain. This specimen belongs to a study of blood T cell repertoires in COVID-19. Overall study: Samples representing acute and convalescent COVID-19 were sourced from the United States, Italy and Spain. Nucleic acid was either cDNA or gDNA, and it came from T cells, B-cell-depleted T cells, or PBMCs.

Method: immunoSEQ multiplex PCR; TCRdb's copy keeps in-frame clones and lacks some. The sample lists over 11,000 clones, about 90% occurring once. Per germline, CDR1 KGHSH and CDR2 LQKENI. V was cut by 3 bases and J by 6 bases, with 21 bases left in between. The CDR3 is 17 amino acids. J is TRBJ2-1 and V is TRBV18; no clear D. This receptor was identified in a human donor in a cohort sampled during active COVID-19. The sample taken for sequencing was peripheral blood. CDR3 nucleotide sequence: TGTGCCAGCTCACCCCGAGACTCAAACCTCGCCACCAATGAGCAGTTCTTC. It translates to CASSPRDSNLATNEQFF.